This entry is about one T cell receptor beta chain. The data are from a study of early T cells in non-severe SARS-CoV-2 infection. The overall study: The study sequenced bulk RNA from unsorted whole blood, with chains unpaired.

MiXCR was run by TCRdb on the 5' RACE reads, yielding one entry per CDR3 protein. Of roughly 64,000 distinct CDR3 sequences in the sample, 8.8% were seen once. CDR1 is SGHRS and CDR2 is YFSETQ in the germline V gene. The CDR3 is 13 amino acids. Trimming removed 5 bases from V and 5 bases from J, with 8 bases in between. Sequenced material: whole blood, taken at baseline. The J gene is TRBJ1-6, the V gene TRBV5-1; D gene unclear. This receptor was identified in an adult who was a healthcare worker with PCR-confirmed SARS-CoV-2 infection or an uninfected control (not recorded which). In DNA form, the CDR3 reads TGCGCCAGCAGTTACGGAGATAATTCACCCCTCCACTTT. Amino acid sequence: CASSYGDNSPLHF.